The present T cell receptor beta chain was sequenced within a study of T cells in Graves' hyperthyroidism and ophthalmopathy. Whole-study results and caveats: The majority of expanded thyroid clonotypes above 0.001 also appeared in blood. A median around six months before onset, the model predicted ophthalmopathy.

Worth noting for this clonotype: Its cognate antigen is unknown.

TCR beta CDR3 region amplification was performed from RNA transcripts. Initially, a first-round RT-PCR of the TCR CDR3 employed the HTBI primer set. TCRdb called the multiplex PCR reads again in MiXCR, with one record for every CDR3 protein. The table shows 40,000 to 55,000 distinct CDR3 sequences, with 45% to 50% occurring only once. The CDR3 totals 14 residues. Germline V gene lookup returns CDR1 MNHNS and CDR2 SASEGT. Trimming stripped 10 bases from V and 2 bases from J, with 16 bases between. The source material was peripheral blood or thyroid tissue (not recorded which). The TCR originated in a woman in her forties or fifties with Graves' hyperthyroidism. The chain joins TRBV6-1 to TRBJ2-3; perhaps D is TRBD1 or TRBD2 (5 bases each). The CDR3 reads CAILRDGVTDTQYF. The CDR3 DNA follows: TGTGCCATCCTAAGGGACGGAGTCACAGATACGCAGTATTTT.